Given below is one TCR beta chain in context. Antigen: not known. The sample is drawn from a study of identical twins. Study findings and constraints: Within beta out-of-frame sequences, the excess sharing observed between twins was weaker. For out-of-frame alpha sequences shared by twins, low generation probability was in excess.

CDR3 length: 15 residues. Germline loops: CDR1 LGHDT, CDR2 YNNKEL (reference sequence). V lost 1 base to trimming and J lost 0 bases, with 9 bases between them. Among all donors, each was a healthy Caucasian. TCRdb fed the 5' RACE reads into MiXCR, producing one record per CDR3 protein. The sample records around 530,000 distinct CDR3 sequences, 12% to 15% being singletons. This sample was also put to use in a study of yellow fever vaccine responses in identical twins.

Sample: CD4+ T cells sorted from blood. This chain joins TRBV3-1 and TRBJ1-2; no reliable D call. This receptor was identified in a woman between 18 and 29 years old in good health. CDR3 in amino acids: CASSQGGFPNYGYTF. DNA for the CDR3: TGTGCCAGCAGCCAAGGGGGTTTTCCTAACTATGGCTACACCTTC.